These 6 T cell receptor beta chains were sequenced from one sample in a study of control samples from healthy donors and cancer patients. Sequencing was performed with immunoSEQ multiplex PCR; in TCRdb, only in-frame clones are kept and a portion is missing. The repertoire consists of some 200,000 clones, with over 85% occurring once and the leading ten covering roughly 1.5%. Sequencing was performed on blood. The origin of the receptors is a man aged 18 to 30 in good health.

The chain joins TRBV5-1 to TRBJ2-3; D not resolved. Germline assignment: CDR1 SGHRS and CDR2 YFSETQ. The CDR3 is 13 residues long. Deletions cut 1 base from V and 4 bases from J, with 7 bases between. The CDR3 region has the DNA TGCGCCAGCAGCTTGTGGGCAGCAGATACGCAGTATTTT. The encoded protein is CASSLWAADTQYF.

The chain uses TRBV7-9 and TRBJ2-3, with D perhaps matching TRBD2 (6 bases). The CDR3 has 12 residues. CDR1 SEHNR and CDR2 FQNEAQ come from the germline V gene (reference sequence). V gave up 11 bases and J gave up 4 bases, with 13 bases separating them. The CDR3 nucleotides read TGTGCCGTTGTGGAGGGCCCAGATACGCAGTATTTT. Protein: CAVVEGPDTQYF.

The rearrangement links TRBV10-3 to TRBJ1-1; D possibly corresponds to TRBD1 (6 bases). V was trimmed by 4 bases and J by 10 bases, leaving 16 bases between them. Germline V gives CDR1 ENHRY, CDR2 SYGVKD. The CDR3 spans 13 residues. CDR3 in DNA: TGTGCCATCAGTGGTACAGGGTTCGGAGGAGCTTTCTTT. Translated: CAISGTGFGGAFF.

The CDR3 nucleotides are TGTGCCTGTTCAAGGGACACTTCGAACACTGAAGCTTTCTTT. As protein: CACSRDTSNTEAFF. V usage is TRBV30 and J usage is TRBJ1-1; perhaps TRBD1 as D (6 bases). Trimming pared 6 bases from V and 1 base from J, leaving 15 bases between. Germline V gene sequence: CDR1 GTSNPN, CDR2 SVGIG (reference sequence). CDR3 length: 14 residues.

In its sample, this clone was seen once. The CDR3 region has the DNA TGTGCCAGCAGTGTTTCTAGACAGACCTACGAGCAGTACTTC. This gives the protein CASSVSRQTYEQYF. The chain has TRBV2 and TRBJ2-7; D is perhaps TRBD1 (5 bases). Per germline, CDR1 SNHLY and CDR2 FYNNEI. The CDR3 runs 14 residues. The V and J ends lost 4 bases and 2 bases respectively, with 12 bases between them.

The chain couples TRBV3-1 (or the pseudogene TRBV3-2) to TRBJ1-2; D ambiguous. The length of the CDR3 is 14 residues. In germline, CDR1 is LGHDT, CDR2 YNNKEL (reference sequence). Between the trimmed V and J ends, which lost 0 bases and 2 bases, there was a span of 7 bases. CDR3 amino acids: CASSQDRSNYGYTF. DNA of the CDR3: TGTGCCAGCAGCCAAGACAGAAGCAACTATGGCTACACCTTC.